This entry describes one T cell receptor beta chain. Its target is unknown. The CDR3 runs to 15 residues. In germline, CDR1 is SEHNR, CDR2 FQNEAQ (reference sequence). Between the trimmed V and J ends, which lost 3 bases and 2 bases, there was a span of 13 bases. Unexposed donor CD4+ T cells date from about 2011-2018, before the COVID-19 pandemic. The data were taken from a study of CD4 T cells in relation to SARS-CoV-2 and coronaviruses. Study-wide results and caveats: About 65% of donors had memory CD4+ clonotypes crossrecognizing SARS-CoV-2 and common cold coronavirus spike. Pre-pandemic and post-infection samples never came from the same donor.

TCRdb's copy holds only in-frame clones and misses some; the assay was immunoSEQ multiplex PCR. This table has roughly 57,000 clones, 80% to 90% appearing once. The chain employs TRBV7-9 and TRBJ2-5; TRBD2 is a possible D gene (6 bases). Sequenced: memory CD4+ T cells from PBMCs. This clonotype was obtained from a human donor in good health. CDR3 DNA sequence: TGTGCCAGCAGCTTTACCCGACGGGGGCAAGAGACCCAGTACTTC. It codes for CASSFTRRGQETQYF.